This T cell receptor (beta chain) was sequenced during a study of blood T cell repertoires in COVID-19. Sequenced by immunoSEQ multiplex PCR; TCRdb stores in-frame clones only, minus some. Of roughly 25,000 clones in the sample, approximately 70% were seen once. This clone was detected only a few times. V shed 1 base and J shed 3 bases, with 9 bases lying between them. Germline V gene data show CDR1 as MGHRA and CDR2 as YSYEKL. The CDR3 consists of 14 residues. The sample taken for sequencing was peripheral blood. The chain couples TRBV4-1 to TRBJ1-1, with TRBD1 as a possible D gene (5 bases). This TCR was recovered from a man in his 60s with active or convalescent COVID-19. The CDR3 region is CASSQATGDTEAFF. For the CDR3, the DNA is TGCGCCAGCAGCCAAGCGACGGGGGACACTGAAGCTTTCTTT.